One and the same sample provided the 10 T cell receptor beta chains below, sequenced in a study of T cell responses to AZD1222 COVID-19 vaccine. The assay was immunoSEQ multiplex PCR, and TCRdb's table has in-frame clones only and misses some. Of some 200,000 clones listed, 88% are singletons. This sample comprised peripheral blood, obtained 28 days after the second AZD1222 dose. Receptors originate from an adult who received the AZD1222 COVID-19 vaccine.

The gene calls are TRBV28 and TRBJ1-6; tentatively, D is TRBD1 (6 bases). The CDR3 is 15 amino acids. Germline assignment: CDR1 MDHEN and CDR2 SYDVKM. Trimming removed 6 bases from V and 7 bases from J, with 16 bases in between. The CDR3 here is CASSQLRGGNSPLHF. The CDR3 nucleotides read TGTGCCAGCAGCCAACTCAGGGGAGGGAATTCACCCCTCCACTTT.

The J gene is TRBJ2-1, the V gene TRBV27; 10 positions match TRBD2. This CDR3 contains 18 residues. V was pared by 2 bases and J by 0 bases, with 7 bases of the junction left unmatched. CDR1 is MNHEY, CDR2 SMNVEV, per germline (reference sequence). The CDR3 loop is CASSLISGRPYSYNEQFF. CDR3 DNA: TGTGCCAGCAGTTTAATTAGCGGGAGGCCCTACTCCTACAATGAGCAGTTCTTC.

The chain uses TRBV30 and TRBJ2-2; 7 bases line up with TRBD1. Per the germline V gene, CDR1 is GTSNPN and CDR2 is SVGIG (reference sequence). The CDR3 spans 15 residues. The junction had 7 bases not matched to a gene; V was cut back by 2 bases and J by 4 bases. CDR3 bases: TGTGCCTGGAGTAGACAGGGCTTTGGCACCGGGGAGCTGTTTTTT. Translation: CAWSRQGFGTGELFF. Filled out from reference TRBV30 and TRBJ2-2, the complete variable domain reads SQTIHQWPATLVQPVGSPLSLECTVEGTSNPNLYWYRQAAGRGLQLLFYSVGIGQISSEVPQNLSASRPQDRQFILSSKKLLLSDSGFYLCAWSRQGFGTGELFFGEGSRLTVL.

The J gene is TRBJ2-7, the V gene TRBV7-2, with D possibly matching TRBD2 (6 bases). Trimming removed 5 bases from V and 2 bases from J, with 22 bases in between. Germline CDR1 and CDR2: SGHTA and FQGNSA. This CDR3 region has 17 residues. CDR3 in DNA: TGTGCCAGCAGCCACGGGGGTGGGACGGAGGGAGCCTACGAGCAGTACTTC. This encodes CASSHGGGTEGAYEQYF. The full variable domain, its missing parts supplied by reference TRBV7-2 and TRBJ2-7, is GAGVSQSPSNKVTEKGKDVELRCDPISGHTALYWYRQSLGQGLEFLIYFQGNSAPDKSGLPSDRFSAERTGGSVSTLTIQRTQQEDSAVYLCASSHGGGTEGAYEQYFGPGTRLTVT.

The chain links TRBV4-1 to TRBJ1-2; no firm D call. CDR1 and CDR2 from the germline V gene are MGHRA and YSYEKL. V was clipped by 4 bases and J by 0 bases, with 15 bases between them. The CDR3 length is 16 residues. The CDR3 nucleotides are TGCGCCAGCAGCCTCCTGCCGGACGGTACTAACTATGGCTACACCTTC. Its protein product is CASSLLPDGTNYGYTF.

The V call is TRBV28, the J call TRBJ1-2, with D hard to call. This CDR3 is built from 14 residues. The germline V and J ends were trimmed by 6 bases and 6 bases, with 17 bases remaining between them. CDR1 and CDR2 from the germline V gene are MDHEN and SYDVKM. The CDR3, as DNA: TGTGCCAGCAGACCCCTCCCGGGGTGGAATGGCTACACCTTC. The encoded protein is CASRPLPGWNGYTF.

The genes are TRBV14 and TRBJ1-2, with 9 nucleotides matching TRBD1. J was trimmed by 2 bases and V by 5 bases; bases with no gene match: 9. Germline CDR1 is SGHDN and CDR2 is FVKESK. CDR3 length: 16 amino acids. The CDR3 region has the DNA TGTGCCAGCAGCTCGTTGACAGGGGGTGGCAACTATGGCTACACCTTC. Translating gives CASSSLTGGGNYGYTF.

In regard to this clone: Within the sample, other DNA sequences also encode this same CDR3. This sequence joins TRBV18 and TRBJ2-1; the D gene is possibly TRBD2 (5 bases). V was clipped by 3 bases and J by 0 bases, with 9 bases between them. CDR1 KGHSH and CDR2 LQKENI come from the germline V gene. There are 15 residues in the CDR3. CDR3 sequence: CASSPDLSSYNEQFF. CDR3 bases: TGTGCCAGCTCACCGGACTTGAGCTCCTACAATGAGCAGTTCTTC.

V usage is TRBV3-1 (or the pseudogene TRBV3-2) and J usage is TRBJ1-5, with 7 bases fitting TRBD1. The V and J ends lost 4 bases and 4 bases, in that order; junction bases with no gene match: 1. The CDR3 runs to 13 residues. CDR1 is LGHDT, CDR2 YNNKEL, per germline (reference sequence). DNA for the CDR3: TGTGCCAGCAGCCTGACAGGGAATCAGCCCCAGCATTTT. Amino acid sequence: CASSLTGNQPQHF.

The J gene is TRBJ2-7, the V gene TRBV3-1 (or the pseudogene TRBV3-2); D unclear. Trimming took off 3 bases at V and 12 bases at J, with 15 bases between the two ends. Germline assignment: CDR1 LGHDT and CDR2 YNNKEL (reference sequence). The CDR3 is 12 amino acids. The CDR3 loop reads CASSHSPGVLYF. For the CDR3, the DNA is TGTGCCAGCAGCCACTCACCTGGCGTGCTGTACTTC.